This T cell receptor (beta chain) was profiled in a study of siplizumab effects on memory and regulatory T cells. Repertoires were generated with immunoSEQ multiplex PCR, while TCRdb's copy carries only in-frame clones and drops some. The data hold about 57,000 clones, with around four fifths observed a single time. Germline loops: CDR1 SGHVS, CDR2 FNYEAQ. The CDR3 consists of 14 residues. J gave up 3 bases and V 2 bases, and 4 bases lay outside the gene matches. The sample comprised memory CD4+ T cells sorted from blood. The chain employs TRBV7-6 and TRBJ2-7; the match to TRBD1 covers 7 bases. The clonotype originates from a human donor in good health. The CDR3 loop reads CASSLMTGIYEQYF. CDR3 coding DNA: TGTGCCAGCAGCTTAATGACAGGGATCTACGAGCAGTACTTC.